Here is one T cell receptor beta chain with its context. This sample was included in a study of blood T cell repertoires in COVID-19. Study-wide context: PBMCs, B-cell-depleted T cells, or T cells provided the cDNA or gDNA that made up the material.

Libraries were prepared by immunoSEQ multiplex PCR; TCRdb keeps only in-frame clonotypes and omits some of them. Found here are 380,000 or so clones, approximately 86% of them singletons; the top ten hold 7% to 7.5%. The CDR3 runs 15 residues. Germline CDR1 reads MGHRA; CDR2 reads YSYEKL. V dropped 1 base and J dropped 2; count of bases not matched to a gene: 1. A Seattle source enrolled patients during active infection and followed them longitudinally. The J gene is TRBJ1-2, the V gene TRBV4-1; 10 bases fit TRBD1. The receptor was isolated from a woman aged 55-69 years with COVID-19, enrolled during active disease. Sequenced: peripheral blood. CDR3 bases: TGCGCCAGCAGCCAAGGGGACAGGGGAAACTATGGCTACACCTTC. This translates into CASSQGDRGNYGYTF.